The next 10 T cell receptor beta chains were all read from a single sample in a study of blood T cell repertoires in COVID-19. Here immunoSEQ multiplex PCR was the method, and the copy in TCRdb shows in-frame clones only, minus some. The table lists around 100,000 clones, approximately 80% of them singletons, with 9.5% to 13% in the top ten. The sample comprised peripheral blood. The source of these receptors is an older woman with acute or convalescent COVID-19.

The rearrangement uses TRBV7-9 and TRBJ1-4; D not certain. This CDR3 has 15 amino acids. The germline CDR1 and CDR2 sequences are SEHNR and FQNEAQ (reference sequence). V lost 6 bases, J lost 4 bases, and 15 bases lay in between. CDR3 amino acids: CASSLSTANNEKLFF. In DNA form, the CDR3 reads TGTGCCAGCAGTTTAAGCACAGCAAATAATGAAAAACTGTTTTTT.

This clone was found once. The rearrangement uses TRBV6-1 and TRBJ1-1, with a tentative D call TRBD1 (6 bases). The CDR3 spans 15 residues. Per the germline V gene, CDR1 is MNHNS and CDR2 is SASEGT. V was clipped by 3 bases and J by 0 bases, with 11 bases between them. The DNA of the CDR3 is TGTGCCAGCAGTGACGCCGGGACACTGAACACTGAAGCTTTCTTT. This gives the protein CASSDAGTLNTEAFF.

This clone was picked up a small number of times. The chain has TRBV19 and TRBJ1-2; the D gene is possibly TRBD1 (6 bases). Germline CDR1 and CDR2: LNHDA and SQIVND (reference sequence). The CDR3 totals 13 residues. V was trimmed by 4 bases and J by 4 bases, leaving 10 bases between them. The CDR3 sequence is CASSTIQGYGYTF. CDR3 DNA: TGTGCCAGTAGTACAATACAGGGCTATGGCTACACCTTC.

The V and J genes are TRBV6-5 and TRBJ1-5; 9 bases are shared with TRBD1. The CDR3 extends over 13 amino acids. V lost 8 bases, J lost 6 bases, and 5 bases stayed unmatched. The germline CDR1 and CDR2 sequences are MNHEY and SVGAGI. In DNA form, the CDR3 reads TGTGCCAGCCTGGGACAGGGATTTCAGCCCCAGCATTTT. This encodes CASLGQGFQPQHF.

This chain links TRBV7-9 with TRBJ2-1, with 7 bases identical to TRBD1. The trim removed 7 bases at V and 1 base at J, leaving 4 bases unmatched. CDR3 length: 14 residues. Germline V gene data show CDR1 as SEHNR and CDR2 as FQNEAQ (reference sequence). In DNA form, the CDR3 reads TGTGCCAGCATAGGACAGGTTTCCTACAATGAGCAGTTCTTC. This sequence encodes CASIGQVSYNEQFF. The variable domain in full, completed from reference TRBV7-9 and TRBJ2-1, reads DTGVSQNPRHKITKRGQNVTFRCDPISEHNRLYWYRQTLGQGPEFLTYFQNEAQLEKSRLLSDRFSAERPKGSFSTLEIQRTEQGDSAMYLCASIGQVSYNEQFFGPGTRLTVL.

The chain links TRBV6-5 to TRBJ2-7; D might be TRBD2 (6 bases). Trimming removed 6 bases at V and 4 bases at J, with 10 bases between. Germline values: CDR1 MNHEY, CDR2 SVGAGI. This CDR3 spans 12 amino acids. CDR3 nucleotides: TGTGCCAGCAGCACGGGGGAGTACGAGCAGTACTTC. This gives the protein CASSTGEYEQYF.

The chain is built from TRBV5-1 and TRBJ2-3, with TRBD2 identical over 11 bases. This CDR3 is 16 amino acids long. Germline V gene lookup returns CDR1 SGHRS and CDR2 YFSETQ. V lost 5 bases to trimming and J lost 5 bases; unmatched junction nucleotides: 10. This chain's CDR3 is CASRMTSGEAGDTQYF. In DNA form, the CDR3 reads TGCGCCAGCAGAATGACTAGCGGGGAAGCGGGAGATACGCAGTATTTT.

The table lists this clone with a few counts. The rearrangement links TRBV4-2 to TRBJ2-1, with D unclear. Trimming cost V 0 bases and J 2 bases, with 11 bases left between them. Germline CDR1 LGHNA, CDR2 YNFKEQ. This CDR3 contains 16 residues. The CDR3 reads CASSQEATPPYNEQFF. CDR3 nucleotide sequence: TGTGCCAGCAGCCAAGAAGCCACTCCCCCCTACAATGAGCAGTTCTTC.

This chain's CDR3 is CASSLGLAGENEQFF. CDR3 bases: TGCGCCAGCAGCTTGGGGCTAGCGGGCGAAAATGAGCAGTTCTTC. The V call is TRBV5-1, the J call TRBJ2-1, with 8 bases matching TRBD2. CDR1 is SGHRS and CDR2 is YFSETQ in the germline V gene. The CDR3 is 15 residues long. Trimming at V came to 0 bases and at J to 7 bases, leaving 6 bases not matched to a gene. Together with reference TRBV5-1 and TRBJ2-1, the CDR3 gives the full variable domain: KAGVTQTPRYLIKTRGQQVTLSCSPISGHRSVSWYQQTPGQGLQFLFEYFSETQRNKGNFPGRFSGRQFSNSRSEMNVSTLELGDSALYLCASSLGLAGENEQFFGPGTRLTVL.

The chain recombines TRBV6-4 with TRBJ1-6; D gene unclear. The CDR3 consists of 13 residues. Germline CDR1 and CDR2: MRHNA and SNTAGT. Trimming pared 3 bases from V and 8 bases from J, leaving 8 bases between. CDR3 bases: TGTGCCAGCAGTGAACGGGGAGATTCACCCCTCCACTTT. Translating gives CASSERGDSPLHF.